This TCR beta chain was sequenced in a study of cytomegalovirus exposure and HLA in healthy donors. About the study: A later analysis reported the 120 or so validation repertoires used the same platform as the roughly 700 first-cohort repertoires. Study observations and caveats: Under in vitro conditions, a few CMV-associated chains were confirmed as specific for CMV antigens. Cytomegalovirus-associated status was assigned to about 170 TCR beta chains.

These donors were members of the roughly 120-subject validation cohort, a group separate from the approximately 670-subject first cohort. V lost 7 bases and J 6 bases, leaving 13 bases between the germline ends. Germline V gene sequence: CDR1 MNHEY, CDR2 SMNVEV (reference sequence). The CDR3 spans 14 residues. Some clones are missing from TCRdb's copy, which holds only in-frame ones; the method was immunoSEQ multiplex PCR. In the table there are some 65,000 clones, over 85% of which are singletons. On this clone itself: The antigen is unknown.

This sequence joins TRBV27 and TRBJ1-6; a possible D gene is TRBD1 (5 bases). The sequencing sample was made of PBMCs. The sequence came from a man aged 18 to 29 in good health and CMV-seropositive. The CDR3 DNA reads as TGTGCCAGCAACTTAGCAGGGCTTAATTCACCCCTCCACTTT. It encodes CASNLAGLNSPLHF.